A selection of T cell receptor beta chains follows, all from one sample in a study of T cell changes during pregnancy in multiple sclerosis. This table comes from immunoSEQ multiplex PCR, and its TCRdb copy is limited to in-frame clones, with some not included. Of about 69,000 clones in the sample, around 92% were seen once. Sequenced here: peripheral blood, sampled in the third trimester of pregnancy. The receptors were gathered from a female donor in good health, enrolled as a control in a pregnancy study. Both conserved end residues are part of each CDR3.

J gene: TRBJ1-1; V gene: TRBV11-2; CDR3 protein: CASSATGGTEAFF
J gene: TRBJ2-3; V gene: TRBV19; CDR3 protein: CASSIPLGLAGGGDTQYF
J gene: TRBJ1-2; V gene: TRBV11-1; CDR3 protein: CASSSFSWDRVGYTF
J gene: TRBJ2-7; V gene: TRBV11-2; CDR3 protein: CASSAPGQGVHEQYF
J gene: TRBJ1-2; V gene: TRBV19; CDR3 protein: CASSIGGTYGYTF
J gene: TRBJ2-7; V gene: TRBV5-1; CDR3 protein: CASSGGTSGDLYEQYF
J gene: TRBJ2-7; V gene: TRBV6-6; CDR3 protein: CASSNGLSYEQYF
J gene: TRBJ1-1; V gene: TRBV7-2; CDR3 protein: CASREGGKAEAFF
J gene: TRBJ1-2; V gene: TRBV18; CDR3 protein: CASSADFAYGYTF
J gene: TRBJ2-5; V gene: TRBV9; CDR3 protein: CASSQGTSSPETQYF
J gene: TRBJ2-2; V gene: TRBV4-2; CDR3 protein: CASSQDLHGSNTGELFF
J gene: .; V gene: TRBV2; CDR3 protein: CASSATGYEQYF
J gene: TRBJ2-2; V gene: TRBV28; CDR3 protein: CATLPSGSNRELFF
J gene: TRBJ2-5; V gene: TRBV5-6; CDR3 protein: CASSLALDRGLGETQYF
J gene: TRBJ2-1; V gene: TRBV2; CDR3 protein: CASSELRTSVGEQFF
J gene: TRBJ2-7; V gene: TRBV5-8; CDR3 protein: CASRPGLPGLAGVSYEQYF
J gene: TRBJ2-4; V gene: TRBV6-4; CDR3 protein: CASSDSSENIQYF
J gene: TRBJ2-5; V gene: TRBV30; CDR3 protein: CAWSINYQETQYF
J gene: TRBJ2-1; V gene: TRBV7-3; CDR3 protein: CASSRGGSGRLSGNSYNEQFF
J gene: TRBJ1-5; V gene: TRBV28; CDR3 protein: CATQFGSQGAGQPQHF
J gene: TRBJ2-7; V gene: TRBV5-4; CDR3 protein: CASSLGGSSYEQYF
J gene: TRBJ2-5; V gene: TRBV19; CDR3 protein: CASSILGTSGSETQYF
J gene: TRBJ2-7; V gene: TRBV5-4; CDR3 protein: CASSPPGTVYEQYF
J gene: TRBJ2-7; V gene: TRBV6-5; CDR3 protein: CASSYSFPGASYEQYF
J gene: TRBJ2-3; V gene: TRBV6-6; CDR3 protein: CASSYSEAQYF
J gene: TRBJ2-7; V gene: TRBV5-1; CDR3 protein: CASSPRIDRNYYEQYF
J gene: TRBJ2-7; V gene: TRBV14; CDR3 protein: CASSRSAGAYEQYF
J gene: TRBJ2-7; V gene: TRBV2; CDR3 protein: CASSFTGGYEQYF
J gene: TRBJ1-2; V gene: TRBV5-1; CDR3 protein: CASSLQTGGRNTGYGYTF
J gene: TRBJ2-1; V gene: TRBV27; CDR3 protein: CASRLLADSYNEQFF
J gene: TRBJ1-5; V gene: TRBV5-6; CDR3 protein: CASSLSGISNQPQHF
J gene: TRBJ2-7; V gene: TRBV2; CDR3 protein: CASSYSYEQYF
J gene: TRBJ2-3; V gene: TRBV30; CDR3 protein: CAWSRGGTDTQYF
J gene: TRBJ1-5; V gene: TRBV18; CDR3 protein: CASSRTRQGIIDQPQHF
J gene: TRBJ2-3; V gene: TRBV7-3; CDR3 protein: CASSLQGTDTQYF
J gene: TRBJ2-1; V gene: TRBV25-1; CDR3 protein: CASFGQGVLWSSYNEQFF
J gene: TRBJ2-7; V gene: TRBV28; CDR3 protein: CASSADRFSYEQYF
J gene: TRBJ2-3; V gene: TRBV19; CDR3 protein: CASSIIVLQGSTDTQYF
J gene: TRBJ2-3; V gene: TRBV27; CDR3 protein: CASSRGSGQGTDTQYF
J gene: TRBJ2-5; V gene: TRBV23-1; CDR3 protein: CASSRQGEEETQYF
J gene: TRBJ2-7; V gene: TRBV4-2; CDR3 protein: CASSQAETSGSPYEQYF
J gene: TRBJ2-3; V gene: TRBV19; CDR3 protein: CASRTSEADTQYF
J gene: TRBJ1-1; V gene: TRBV7-8; CDR3 protein: CASSPGQTNTEAFF
J gene: TRBJ2-3; V gene: TRBV28; CDR3 protein: CASSGGFTDTQYF
J gene: TRBJ1-1; V gene: TRBV4-1; CDR3 protein: CASSQDPNTEAFF
J gene: TRBJ2-1; V gene: TRBV13; CDR3 protein: CASRGDYDSYNEQFF
J gene: TRBJ2-7; V gene: TRBV7-9; CDR3 protein: CASSLSVQLYEQYF
J gene: TRBJ2-1; V gene: TRBV5-1; CDR3 protein: CASSLGGTAKNNEQFF
J gene: TRBJ1-3; V gene: TRBV11-2; CDR3 protein: CASSSKSGNTIYF
J gene: TRBJ2-7; V gene: TRBV5-1; CDR3 protein: CASSYEIRDEQYF
J gene: TRBJ2-5; V gene: TRBV19; CDR3 protein: CASRPSRGKQETQYF
J gene: TRBJ2-6; V gene: TRBV9; CDR3 protein: CASSVGLTGVGSGANVLTF
J gene: TRBJ2-1; V gene: TRBV9; CDR3 protein: CASSLTLTRTSYNEQFF
J gene: TRBJ2-3; V gene: TRBV7-9; CDR3 protein: CASTAGSDYTDTQYF
J gene: TRBJ2-5; V gene: TRBV28; CDR3 protein: CASSRDSTLQETQYF